This TCR beta chain emerged from a study of T cell changes during pregnancy in multiple sclerosis (dated by TCRdb to the late 2010s). Notes on the research overall: The study examined how the T cell repertoire changed over the course of pregnancy in women with multiple sclerosis.

This clone was detected only a few times. Which antigen it targets is not known. Per-base quality was not reported, and no clone a single base away is much larger than it. The library was prepared using the immunoSEQ multiplex PCR assay. The source is immuneACCESS, and TCRdb retained only in-frame sequences with V and J called. Part of the clones is not carried over; for the studies checked, unresolved V genes explain less than half of this, and the remainder is unexplained. The sample table shows some 96,000 clones, and about 90% are seen once. Approximately 2% of the sample rests with the top ten. The germline V gene gives CDR1 as SGHRS and CDR2 as YFSETQ. The CDR3 holds 13 amino acids from the cysteine to the phenylalanine. Only CDR3 DNA is held: 39 bases, read in frame from base 1. V is trimmed back by 6 bases and J by 7 bases, and the junction contains 7 bases that no gene match accounts for.

The origin of this receptor is a female donor with multiple sclerosis, enrolled in a pregnancy study. This specimen was peripheral blood, taken after pregnancy. The rearranged chain carries TRBV5-1 and TRBJ2-1; TRBD2 fits 7 bases in the junction. The sequenced DNA: TGCGCCAGCAACCCAACCGGGGGGAATGAGCAGTTCTTC. The resulting protein is CASNPTGGNEQFF.